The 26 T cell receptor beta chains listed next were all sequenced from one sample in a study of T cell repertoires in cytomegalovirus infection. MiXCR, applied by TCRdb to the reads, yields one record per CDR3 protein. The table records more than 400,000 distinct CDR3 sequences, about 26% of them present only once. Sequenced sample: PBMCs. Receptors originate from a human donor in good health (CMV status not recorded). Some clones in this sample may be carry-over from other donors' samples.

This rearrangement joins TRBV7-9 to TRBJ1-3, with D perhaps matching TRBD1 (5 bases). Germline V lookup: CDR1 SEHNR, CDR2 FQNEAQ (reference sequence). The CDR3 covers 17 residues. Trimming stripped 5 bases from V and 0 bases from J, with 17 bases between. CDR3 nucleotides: TGTGCCAGCAGCCTCTGGGTCGCGGGACCCTCTGGAAACACCATATATTTT. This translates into CASSLWVAGPSGNTIYF.

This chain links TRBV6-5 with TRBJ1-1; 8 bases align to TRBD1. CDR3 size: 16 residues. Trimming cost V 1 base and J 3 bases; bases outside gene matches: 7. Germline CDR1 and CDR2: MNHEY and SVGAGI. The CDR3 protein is CASSYWLQGGYTEAFF. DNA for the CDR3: TGTGCCAGCAGTTACTGGCTACAGGGGGGCTACACTGAAGCTTTCTTT.

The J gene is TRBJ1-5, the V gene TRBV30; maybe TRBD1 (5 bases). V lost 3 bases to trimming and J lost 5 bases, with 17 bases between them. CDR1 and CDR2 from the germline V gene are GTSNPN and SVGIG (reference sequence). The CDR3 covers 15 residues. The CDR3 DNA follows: TGTGCCTGGAGACCGGCGGGGAGGGGAGATCAGCCCCAGCATTTT. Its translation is CAWRPAGRGDQPQHF.

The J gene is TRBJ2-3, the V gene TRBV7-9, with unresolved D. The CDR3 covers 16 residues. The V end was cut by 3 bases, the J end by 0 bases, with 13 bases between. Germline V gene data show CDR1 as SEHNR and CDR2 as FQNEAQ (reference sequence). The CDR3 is CASSLLDTSSTDTQYF. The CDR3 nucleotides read TGTGCCAGCAGCTTGCTAGACACCTCTAGCACAGATACGCAGTATTTT.

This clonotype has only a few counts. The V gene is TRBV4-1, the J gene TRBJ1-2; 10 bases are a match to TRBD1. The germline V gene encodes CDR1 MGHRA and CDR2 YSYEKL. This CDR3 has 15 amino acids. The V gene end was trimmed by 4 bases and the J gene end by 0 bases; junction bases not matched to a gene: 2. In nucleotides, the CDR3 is TGCGCCAGCAGCCTCGACAGGGGGCCTAACTATGGCTACACCTTC. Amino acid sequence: CASSLDRGPNYGYTF.

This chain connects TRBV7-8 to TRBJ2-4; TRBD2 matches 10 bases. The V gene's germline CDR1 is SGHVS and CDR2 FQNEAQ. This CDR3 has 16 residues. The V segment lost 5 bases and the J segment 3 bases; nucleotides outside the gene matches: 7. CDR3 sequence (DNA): TGTGCCAGCAGCCCCCGGACTAGCGGTTACAAAAACATTCAGTACTTC. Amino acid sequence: CASSPRTSGYKNIQYF.

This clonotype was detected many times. CDR3 nucleotides: TGTGCCAGCAGTTACATGAGTTTTGGGACAGTTCAAGGCTACACCTTC. Translating gives CASSYMSFGTVQGYTF. This rearrangement joins TRBV6-5 to TRBJ1-2, with 7 bases matching TRBD1. The CDR3 loop spans 16 amino acids. Trimming took 2 bases from V and 8 from J; bases not matched to a gene: 14. From germline, CDR1 is MNHEY and CDR2 SVGAGI.

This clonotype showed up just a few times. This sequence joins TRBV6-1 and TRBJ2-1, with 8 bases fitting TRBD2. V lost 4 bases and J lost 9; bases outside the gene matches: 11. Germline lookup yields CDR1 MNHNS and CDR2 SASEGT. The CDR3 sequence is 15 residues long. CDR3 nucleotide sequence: TGTGCCAGCAGTGCACTAGCGGTAGGGCGGGGTGAGCAGTTCTTC. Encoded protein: CASSALAVGRGEQFF.

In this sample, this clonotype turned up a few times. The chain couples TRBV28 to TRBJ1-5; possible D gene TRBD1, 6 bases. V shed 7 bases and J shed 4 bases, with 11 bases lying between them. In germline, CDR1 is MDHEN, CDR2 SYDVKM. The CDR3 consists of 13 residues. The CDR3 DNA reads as TGTGCCAGCATACAGGGAAGTAATCAGCCCCAGCATTTT. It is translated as CASIQGSNQPQHF.

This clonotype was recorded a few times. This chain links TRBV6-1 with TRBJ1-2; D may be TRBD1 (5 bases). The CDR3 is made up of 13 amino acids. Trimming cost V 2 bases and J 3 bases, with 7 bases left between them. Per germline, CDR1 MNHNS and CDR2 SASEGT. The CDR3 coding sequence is TGTGCCAGCAGTGAACGACAGTACTATGGCTACACCTTC. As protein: CASSERQYYGYTF.

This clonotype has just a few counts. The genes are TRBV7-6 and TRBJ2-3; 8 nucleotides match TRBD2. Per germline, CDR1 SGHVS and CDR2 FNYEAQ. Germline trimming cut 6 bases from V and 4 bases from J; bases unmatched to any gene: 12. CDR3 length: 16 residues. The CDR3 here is CASRLRLALGADTQYF. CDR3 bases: TGTGCCAGCAGATTACGACTAGCGCTTGGTGCAGATACGCAGTATTTT.

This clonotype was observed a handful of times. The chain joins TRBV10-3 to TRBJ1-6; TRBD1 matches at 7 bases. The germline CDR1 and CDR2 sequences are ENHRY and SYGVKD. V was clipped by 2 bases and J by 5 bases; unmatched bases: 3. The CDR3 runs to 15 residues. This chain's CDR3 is CAISEDRAHNSPLHF. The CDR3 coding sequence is TGTGCCATCAGTGAGGACAGGGCCCATAATTCACCCCTCCACTTT.

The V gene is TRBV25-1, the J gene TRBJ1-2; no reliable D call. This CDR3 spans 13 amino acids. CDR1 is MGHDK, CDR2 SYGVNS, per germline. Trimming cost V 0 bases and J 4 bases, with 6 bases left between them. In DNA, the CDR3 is TGTGCCAGCAGTGAATACCCCACCTATGGCTACACCTTC. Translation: CASSEYPTYGYTF.

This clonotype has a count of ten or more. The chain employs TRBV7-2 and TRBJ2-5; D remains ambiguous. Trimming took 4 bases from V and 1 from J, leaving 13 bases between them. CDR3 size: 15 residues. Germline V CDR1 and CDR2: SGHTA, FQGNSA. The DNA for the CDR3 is TGTGCCAGCAGCTCCACCTTTCGGAGCCAAGAGACCCAGTACTTC. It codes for CASSSTFRSQETQYF.

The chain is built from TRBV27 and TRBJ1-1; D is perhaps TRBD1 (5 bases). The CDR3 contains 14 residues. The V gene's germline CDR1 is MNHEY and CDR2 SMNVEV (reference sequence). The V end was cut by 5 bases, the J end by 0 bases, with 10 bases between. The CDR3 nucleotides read TGTGCCAGCAGTCTGACAGCGATGAACACTGAAGCTTTCTTT. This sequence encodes CASSLTAMNTEAFF.

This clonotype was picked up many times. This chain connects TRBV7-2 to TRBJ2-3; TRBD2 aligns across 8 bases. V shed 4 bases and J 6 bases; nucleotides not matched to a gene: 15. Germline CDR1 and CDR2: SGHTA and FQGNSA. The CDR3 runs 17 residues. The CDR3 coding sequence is TGTGCCAGCAGCTCAATCCGGGGGGGCGCGGTGCTTGATACGCAGTATTTT. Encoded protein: CASSSIRGGAVLDTQYF.

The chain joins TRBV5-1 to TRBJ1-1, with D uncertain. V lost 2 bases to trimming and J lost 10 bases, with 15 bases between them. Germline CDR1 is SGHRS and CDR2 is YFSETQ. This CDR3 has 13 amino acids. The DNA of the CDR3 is TGCGCCAGCAGCTTTCTAGGTACCGGCGGAGCTTTCTTT. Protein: CASSFLGTGGAFF.

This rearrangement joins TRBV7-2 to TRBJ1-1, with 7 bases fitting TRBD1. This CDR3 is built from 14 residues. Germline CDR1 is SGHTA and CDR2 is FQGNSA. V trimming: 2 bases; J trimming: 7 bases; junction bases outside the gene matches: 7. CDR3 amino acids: CASSLIGHRGEAFF. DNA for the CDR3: TGTGCCAGCAGCTTAATCGGCCACAGGGGTGAAGCTTTCTTT.

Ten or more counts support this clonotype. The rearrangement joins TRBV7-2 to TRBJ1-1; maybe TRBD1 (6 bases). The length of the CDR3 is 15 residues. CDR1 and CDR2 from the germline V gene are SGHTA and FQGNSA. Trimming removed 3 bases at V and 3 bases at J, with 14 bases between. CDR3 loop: CASSFRTDLDTEAFF. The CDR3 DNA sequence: TGTGCCAGCAGCTTCCGGACAGATCTGGACACTGAAGCTTTCTTT.

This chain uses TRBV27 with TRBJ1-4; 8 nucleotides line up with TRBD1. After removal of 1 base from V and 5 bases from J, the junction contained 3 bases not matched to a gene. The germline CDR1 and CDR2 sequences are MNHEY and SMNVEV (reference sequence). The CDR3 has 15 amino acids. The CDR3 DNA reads TGTGCCAGCAGTTTATTAAGACAGGGGAATGAAAAACTGTTTTTT. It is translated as CASSLLRQGNEKLFF.

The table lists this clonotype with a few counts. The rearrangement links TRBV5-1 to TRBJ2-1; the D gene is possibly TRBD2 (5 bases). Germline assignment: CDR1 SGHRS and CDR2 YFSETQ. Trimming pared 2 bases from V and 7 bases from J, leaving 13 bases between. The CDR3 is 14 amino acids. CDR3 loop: CASSFGISENEQFF. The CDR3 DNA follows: TGCGCCAGCAGCTTCGGGATTTCCGAAAATGAGCAGTTCTTC. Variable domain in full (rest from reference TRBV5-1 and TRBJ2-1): KAGVTQTPRYLIKTRGQQVTLSCSPISGHRSVSWYQQTPGQGLQFLFEYFSETQRNKGNFPGRFSGRQFSNSRSEMNVSTLELGDSALYLCASSFGISENEQFFGPGTRLTVL.

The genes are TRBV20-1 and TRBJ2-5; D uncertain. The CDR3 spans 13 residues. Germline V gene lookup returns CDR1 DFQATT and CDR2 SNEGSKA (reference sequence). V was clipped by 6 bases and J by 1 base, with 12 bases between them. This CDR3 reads CSARPDSQETQYF. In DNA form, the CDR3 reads TGCAGTGCAAGACCCGACTCCCAAGAGACCCAGTACTTC.

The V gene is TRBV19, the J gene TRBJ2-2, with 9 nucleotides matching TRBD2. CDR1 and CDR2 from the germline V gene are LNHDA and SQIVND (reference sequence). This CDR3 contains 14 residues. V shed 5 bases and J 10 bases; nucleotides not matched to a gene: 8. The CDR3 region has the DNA TGTGCCAGTAGTCGAGCGGGAGGTCCAACGGAGCTGTTTTTT. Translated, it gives CASSRAGGPTELFF.

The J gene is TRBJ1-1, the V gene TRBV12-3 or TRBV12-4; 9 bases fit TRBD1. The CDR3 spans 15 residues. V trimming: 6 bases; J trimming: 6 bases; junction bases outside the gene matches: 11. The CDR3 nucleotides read TGTGCCAGCAGCCGAGTAGGACAGGGGCCGGCTGAAGCTTTCTTT. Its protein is CASSRVGQGPAEAFF.

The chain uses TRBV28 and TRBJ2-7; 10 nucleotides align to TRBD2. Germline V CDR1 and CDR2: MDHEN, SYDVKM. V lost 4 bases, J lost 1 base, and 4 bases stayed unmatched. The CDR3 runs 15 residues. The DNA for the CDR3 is TGTGCCAGCAGTTCCCTAGCGGGAGTTTCCTACGAGCAGTACGTC. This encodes CASSSLAGVSYEQYV.

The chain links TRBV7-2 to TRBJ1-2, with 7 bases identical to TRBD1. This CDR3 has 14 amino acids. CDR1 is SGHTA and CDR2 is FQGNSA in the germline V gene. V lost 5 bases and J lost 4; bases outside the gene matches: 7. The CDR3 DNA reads TGTGCCAGCAGCGGTCTGGGACAGACCTATGGCTACACCTTC. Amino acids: CASSGLGQTYGYTF.